One TCR beta chain is described in this entry. At one end the junction does not follow the germline gene, possibly because of a read error. The sample belongs to a study of blood T cell repertoires in COVID-19. Study overall: Both acute and convalescent COVID-19 samples were obtained from the United States, Italy and Spain. Nucleic acid was either cDNA or gDNA, and it came from T cells, B-cell-depleted T cells, or PBMCs.

Per the original methods: The assay estimated nucleated cells by amplifying reference gene primers. TCRdb keeps only in-frame clones here, not all; method: immunoSEQ multiplex PCR. V and J calls plus clone size are reproduced from that table; the DNA served to infer D and trimming. Among roughly 410,000 clones listed, about 89% were seen once. CDR3 length: 15 amino acids. Germline V lookup: CDR1 SEHNR, CDR2 FQNEAQ (reference sequence). Specimen: peripheral blood. V is TRBV7-9 and J is TRBJ2-3; a possible D gene is TRBD2 (7 bases). The source of this sequence is a woman aged 60-75 years with COVID-19, enrolled during active disease. The CDR3 DNA reads TGTGCCAGCAGATTAGTGGGGGGGCGTGGAGATACGCAGTATTTT. It yields the protein CASRLVGGRGDTQYF.